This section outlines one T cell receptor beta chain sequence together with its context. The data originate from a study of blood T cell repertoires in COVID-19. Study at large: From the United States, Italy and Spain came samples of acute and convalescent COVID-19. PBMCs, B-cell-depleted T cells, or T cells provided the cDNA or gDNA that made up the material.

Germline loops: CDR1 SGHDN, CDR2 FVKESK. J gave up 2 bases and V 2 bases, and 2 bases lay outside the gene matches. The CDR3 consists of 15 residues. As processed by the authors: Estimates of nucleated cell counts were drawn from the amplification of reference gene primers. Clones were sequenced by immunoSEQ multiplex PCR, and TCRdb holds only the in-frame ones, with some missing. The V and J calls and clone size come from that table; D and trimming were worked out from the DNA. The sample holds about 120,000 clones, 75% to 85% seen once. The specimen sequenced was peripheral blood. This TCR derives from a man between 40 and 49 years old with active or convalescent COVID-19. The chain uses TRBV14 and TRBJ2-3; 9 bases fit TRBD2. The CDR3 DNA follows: TGTGCCAGCAGCCAACTAGCGGGGTCCACAGATACGCAGTATTTT. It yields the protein CASSQLAGSTDTQYF.